A single sample gave rise to the 5 T cell receptor beta chains below, sequenced in a study of neurological immune-mediated disorders. TCRdb redid the calling of the 5' RACE reads with MiXCR, one entry per CDR3 protein. The sample holds fewer than 75,000 distinct CDR3 sequences, almost 3.5% seen once. Specimen: PBMCs. These TCRs come from a man aged 35 to 55 with multiple sclerosis.

The J gene is TRBJ2-2, the V gene TRBV20-1, with 9 nucleotides matching TRBD1. Germline V lookup: CDR1 DFQATT, CDR2 SNEGSKA (reference sequence). Trimming at V came to 0 bases and at J to 3 bases, leaving 8 bases not matched to a gene. CDR3 length: 17 amino acids. CDR3: CSARDTAGTGYTGELFF. Written as DNA, the CDR3 is TGCAGTGCTAGAGATACCGCCGGGACAGGGTACACCGGGGAGCTGTTTTTT.

This clonotype occurred many times. J is TRBJ1-6 and V is TRBV20-1; the match to TRBD1 covers 7 bases. V was clipped by 5 bases and J by 10 bases; unmatched bases: 8. The V gene's germline CDR1 is DFQATT and CDR2 SNEGSKA (reference sequence). This CDR3 is built from 13 residues. Here the CDR3 reads CSASHRGGSPLHF. CDR3 bases: TGCAGTGCTTCCCACCGAGGGGGCTCACCCCTCCACTTT.

In its sample, this clonotype was seen many times. CDR3 sequence: CSALSTGVGANVLTF. In nucleotides, the CDR3 is TGCAGTGCTCTATCTACGGGGGTGGGGGCCAACGTCCTGACTTTC. The chain links TRBV20-1 to TRBJ2-6; tentative D call: TRBD2 (6 bases). V was clipped by 5 bases and J by 4 bases, with 15 bases between them. The CDR3 length is 15 residues. Germline loops: CDR1 DFQATT, CDR2 SNEGSKA (reference sequence).

This clonotype came up many times. V usage is TRBV27 and J usage is TRBJ1-2, with D possibly TRBD1 on 6 matching bases. V lost 9 bases and J lost 8, with 13 bases in between. CDR1 MNHEY and CDR2 SMNVEV come from the germline V gene (reference sequence). This CDR3 comprises 11 residues. The CDR3 here is CASAGAWGYTF. In DNA form, the CDR3 reads TGTGCCAGTGCAGGGGCGTGGGGCTACACCTTC.

Remarks on this clonotype: The missing conserved phenylalanine or tryptophan at the end of this CDR3 makes a read error likely. The V and J genes are TRBV7-9 and TRBJ1-2, with 8 bases aligning to TRBD1. Unmatched junction bases numbered 3, after V lost 4 bases and J lost 5 bases. Germline assignment: CDR1 SEHNR and CDR2 FQNEAQ (reference sequence). This CDR3 is 13 amino acids long. The CDR3 region has the DNA TGTGCCAGCAGCTCGCGGACAGGGTATGGCTACACCAAC. Protein product: CASSSRTGYGYTN.